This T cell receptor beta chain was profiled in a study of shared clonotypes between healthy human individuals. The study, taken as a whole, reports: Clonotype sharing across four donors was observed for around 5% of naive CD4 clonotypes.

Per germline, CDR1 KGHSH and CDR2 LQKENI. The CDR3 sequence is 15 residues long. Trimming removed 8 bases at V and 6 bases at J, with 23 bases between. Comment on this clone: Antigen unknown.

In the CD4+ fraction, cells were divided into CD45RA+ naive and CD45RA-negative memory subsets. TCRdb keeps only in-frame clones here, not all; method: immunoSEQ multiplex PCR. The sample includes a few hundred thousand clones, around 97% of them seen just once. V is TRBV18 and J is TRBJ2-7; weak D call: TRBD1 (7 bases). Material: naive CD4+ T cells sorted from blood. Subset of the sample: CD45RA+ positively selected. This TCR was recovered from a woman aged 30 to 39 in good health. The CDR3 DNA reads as TGTGCCAGCGCGGTCGGTCGGGCAGGGGGGATCGAGCAGTACTTC. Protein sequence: CASAVGRAGGIEQYF.